This T cell receptor beta chain derives from a study of response to subunit inactivated influenza vaccine. This CDR3 has 14 residues. V was trimmed by 4 bases and J by 11 bases, leaving 20 bases between them. Germline values: CDR1 SGHDT, CDR2 YYEEEE. TCRdb analysed the RT-PCR reads with MiXCR anew, one entry per CDR3 protein. The profile shows 600,000 to 850,000 distinct CDR3 sequences, around 15% of them singletons. The sequence derives from a man aged 45-60 years who received an inactivated influenza vaccine. The V and J genes are TRBV5-6 and TRBJ2-3; TRBD2 might be the D (5 bases). The sample was PBMCs from blood, taken less than 15 days before vaccination. This CDR3 is CASSPPGGLAMQYF. The CDR3 DNA reads TGTGCCAGCAGCCCCCCGGGCGGGCTAGCAATGCAGTATTTT. Filled out from reference TRBV5-6 and TRBJ2-3, the complete variable domain reads DAGVTQSPTHLIKTRGQQVTLRCSPKSGHDTVSWYQQALGQGPQFIFQYYEEEERQRGNFPDRFSGHQFPNYSSELNVNALLLGDSALYLCASSPPGGLAMQYFGPGTRLTVL.